This T cell receptor beta chain was retrieved from a study of shared clonotypes between healthy human individuals. Study results and caveats: Rarefaction revealed incomplete sorted-subset sequencing despite large depth.

The assay was carried out at the deep level. TCRdb's copy holds only in-frame clones and misses some; the assay was immunoSEQ multiplex PCR. The data show 2 million to 2.5 million clones, with approximately 94% seen just once and around 0.13% held by the top ten. There are 10 residues in the CDR3. CDR1 and CDR2 (germline): DFQATT, SNEGSKA (reference sequence). A remark on this clone: Its antigen remains unknown. At one boundary the junction diverges from the germline segment, which might be a read error.

The sample taken for sequencing was naive CD4+ T cells sorted from blood. Subset: CD45RA+ positively selected. The chain links TRBV20-1 to TRBJ1-4; D not certain. The clonotype comes from a man aged 18 to 29 in good health. The CDR3 nucleotides are TGCAGTGCTAGAGGGACCGCCGCGCTTTTT. It yields the protein CSARGTAALF.